This T cell receptor beta chain was sequenced in a study of graft-versus-host responses after intestinal transplantation. Overall study: In this cohort, recipients had multivisceral, liver-intestinal, or isolated intestinal transplants.

V was clipped by 1 base and J by 6 bases; unmatched bases: 2. The CDR3 is made up of 13 amino acids. Looked up from germline, CDR1 is MGHRA and CDR2 is YSYEKL. Repertoires were generated with immunoSEQ multiplex PCR, while TCRdb's copy carries only in-frame clones and drops some. The sample holds under 75,000 clones, roughly nine tenths seen once. Intraepithelial and lamina propria lymphocytes were freed from processed graft tissue. The origin of this receptor is a human patient who received an intestinal transplant, so some T cells may come from the graft donor. The genes are TRBV4-1 and TRBJ2-7, with 8 bases matching TRBD1. Sequenced material: ileum tissue, taken 350 to 400 days after transplant. Here the CDR3 reads CASSQGQGSEQYF. Here the CDR3 DNA reads TGCGCCAGCAGCCAAGGACAGGGGAGCGAGCAGTACTTC.